This T cell receptor beta chain was sequenced during a study of blood T cell repertoires in COVID-19. In the study overall: Acute and convalescent COVID-19 specimens originated in the United States, Italy and Spain. PBMCs, B-cell-depleted T cells, or T cells were the source of the cDNA or gDNA that made up the material.

The CDR3 has 13 amino acids. CDR1 is MNHNS and CDR2 is SASEGT in the germline V gene. The germline V and J ends were trimmed by 3 bases and 6 bases, with 8 bases remaining between them. Per the original methods: Amplifying reference gene primers gave estimates of nucleated cell counts. Profiling relied on immunoSEQ multiplex PCR, and the TCRdb table lists in-frame clones only, not all of them. V and J calls and clone size are as listed in that table; D and trimming were resolved from the DNA. The table includes 25,000 to 40,000 clones, about nine tenths detected once. The V and J genes are TRBV6-1 and TRBJ1-4; TRBD1 is a possible D gene (5 bases). This receptor was identified in a human donor in a cohort sampled during active COVID-19. Sequenced input: peripheral blood. DNA of the CDR3: TGTGCCAGCAGTGAGATAGGGGATGAAAAACTGTTTTTT. Amino acids: CASSEIGDEKLFF.